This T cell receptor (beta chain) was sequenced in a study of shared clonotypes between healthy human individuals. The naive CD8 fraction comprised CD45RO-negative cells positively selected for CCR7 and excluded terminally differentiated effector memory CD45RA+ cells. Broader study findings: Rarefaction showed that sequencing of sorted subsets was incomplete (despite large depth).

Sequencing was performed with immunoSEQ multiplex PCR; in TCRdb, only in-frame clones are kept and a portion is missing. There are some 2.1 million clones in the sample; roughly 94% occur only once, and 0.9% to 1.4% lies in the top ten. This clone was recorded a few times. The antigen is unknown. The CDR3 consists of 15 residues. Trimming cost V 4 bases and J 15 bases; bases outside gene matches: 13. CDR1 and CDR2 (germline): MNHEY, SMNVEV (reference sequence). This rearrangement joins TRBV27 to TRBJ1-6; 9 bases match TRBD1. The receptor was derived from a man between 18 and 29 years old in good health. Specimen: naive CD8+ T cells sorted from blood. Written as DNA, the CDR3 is TGTGCCAGCAGTTCCAGGGACAGGGCTATCGGTCTCCTCCACTTT. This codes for CASSSRDRAIGLLHF.